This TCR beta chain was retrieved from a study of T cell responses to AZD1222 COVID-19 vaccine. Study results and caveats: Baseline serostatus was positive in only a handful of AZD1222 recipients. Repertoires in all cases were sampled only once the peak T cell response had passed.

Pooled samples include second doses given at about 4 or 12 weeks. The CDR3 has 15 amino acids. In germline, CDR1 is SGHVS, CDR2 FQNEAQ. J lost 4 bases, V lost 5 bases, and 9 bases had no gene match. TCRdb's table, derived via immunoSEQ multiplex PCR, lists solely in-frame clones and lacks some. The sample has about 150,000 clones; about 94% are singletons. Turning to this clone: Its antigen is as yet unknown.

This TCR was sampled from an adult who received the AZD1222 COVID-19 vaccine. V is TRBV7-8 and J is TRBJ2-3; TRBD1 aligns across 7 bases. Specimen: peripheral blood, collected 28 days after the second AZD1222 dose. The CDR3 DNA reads TGTGCCAGCAGCCCCGTCGACAGGGAGCCAGATACGCAGTATTTT. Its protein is CASSPVDREPDTQYF.